Only a few counts were recorded for the clone carrying this T cell receptor (beta chain). Its antigen is undetermined. Primers used in a second PCR of roughly 6 to 11 cycles were a sample-barcoded 5' primer and a J-beta primer mix. One entry per CDR3 protein, called by TCRdb with MiXCR from the 5' RACE reads. The sample has 760,000 or so distinct CDR3 sequences, roughly 25% seen once. The CDR3 has 16 amino acids. V lost 6 bases and J lost 6; bases outside the gene matches: 12. The source of the sample is a study of blood T cells in healthy people across ages. Donation came from healthy Caucasian individuals in Russia who were aged roughly 6 to 95. Staff drew around 10 milliliters of peripheral blood from each donor. Findings and caveats of the study: More naive CD4+ cells and higher diversity marked long-lived donors relative to aged donors.

These data are also associated with another study on T cells of mothers and their children. That work states: The cDNA synthesis received all extracted RNA, at about 1.5 ug per 15 ul.

This clonotype was sampled from a boy younger than 18 in good health. Sequencing was performed on blood. This rearrangement joins TRBV12-3 or TRBV12-4 to TRBJ2-1; 9 positions match TRBD2. The CDR3 DNA is TGTGCCAGCAGCCGGGGGGGGAGTAGCGGGAGCAATGAGCAGTTCTTC. As protein: CASSRGGSSGSNEQFF.